This is a list of T cell receptor beta chains from one sample in a study of shared T cell receptors in the human thymus. The table came from immunoSEQ multiplex PCR; TCRdb's copy has only in-frame clones and leaves some out. This sample has 640,000 or so clones, with approximately 89% found just once. This sample also appeared in a second study, on human thymus T cells.

The specimen was thymocytes. Source of these receptors: a boy less than two years old with a congenital heart defect. The CDR3 runs from the conserved cysteine through the conserved F or W. A D gene is named only where the DNA matches it firmly. Expanded clones get a size class; other rows say once, few or many, or leave the size out.

j_call,v_call,d_call,clone_size,cdr3_nt,cdr3_aa
TRBJ1-1,TRBV28,.,.,TGTGCCAGCAGTTCCCCGACGGGGAGGTACACTGAAGCTTTCTTT,CASSSPTGRYTEAFF
TRBJ1-5,TRBV6-1,.,.,TGTGCCAGCAGTGAAAACGGGACTTACTATCAGCCCCAGCATTTT,CASSENGTYYQPQHF
TRBJ2-1,TRBV10-1,TRBD2,.,TGCGCCAGCAGTGAGTCGAGAGGACTAGCGGGAGGGCCTTCGTACAATGAGCAGTTCTTC,CASSESRGLAGGPSYNEQFF
TRBJ2-3,TRBV12-5,.,.,TGTGCTAGTGGTTTGGTTGTGGGGGGGCCTGCTAGCACAGATACGCAGTATTTT,CASGLVVGGPASTDTQYF
TRBJ1-5,TRBV5-1,.,few,TGCGCCAGCCAAGCTCTGGGGGGACATCAGCCCCAGCATTTT,CASQALGGHQPQHF
TRBJ2-7,TRBV6-1,TRBD1,.,TGTGCCAGCAGAAGGGACAGGGCCTACGAGCAGTACTTC,CASRRDRAYEQYF
TRBJ1-5,TRBV21-1,.,.,TGTGCCAGCAGCAAAGCCCGGGACAGGGTCTCGTTACTTCAGCCCCAGCATTTT,CASSKARDRVSLLQPQHF
TRBJ2-2,TRBV27,.,few,TGTGCCAGCAGTTTCCTCCCCGGGGAGCTGTTTTTT,CASSFLPGELFF
TRBJ2-1,TRBV7-9,.,.,TGTGCCAGCAGCGTACCAGAGAGACAGGTACCCTACAATGAGCAGTTCTTC,CASSVPERQVPYNEQFF
TRBJ2-1,TRBV6-5,TRBD2,.,TGTGCCAGCAATGCGGGGACTAGCGGGAGTTATGAGCAGTTCTTC,CASNAGTSGSYEQFF
TRBJ2-3,TRBV29-1,TRBD2,.,TGCAGCGTAGATCATAGCGGGAGGGCGGATACGCAGTATTTT,CSVDHSGRADTQYF
TRBJ2-1,TRBV28,.,.,TGTGCCAGCAGTCGATCTAGCGTTCGACTCAACAATGAGCAGTTCTTC,CASSRSSVRLNNEQFF
TRBJ1-5,TRBV27,.,.,TGTGCCAGCAAACGACAGGCCCTTGGGAGCAATCAGCCCCAGCATTTT,CASKRQALGSNQPQHF
TRBJ2-7,TRBV12-5,.,.,TGTGCTAGTGGTTTGGTCCAGGGTGAACCGGACGAGCAGTACTTC,CASGLVQGEPDEQYF
TRBJ1-2,TRBV10-3,.,.,TGTGCCATCAGTGGGAGCTATGGCTACACCTTC,CAISGSYGYTF
TRBJ1-6,TRBV5-6,.,once,TGTGCCAGCAGCTTGAAAAGACGTTCAGGTAATTCACCCCTCCACTTT,CASSLKRRSGNSPLHF
TRBJ1-1,TRBV7-8,TRBD1,once,TGTGCCAGCAGCTTAGGGGACAGGGGGCGGGACACTGAAGCTTTCTTT,CASSLGDRGRDTEAFF
TRBJ2-5,TRBV9,.,.,TGTGCCAGCAGCGTAGGCGTAGTCCAAGAGACCCAGTACTTC,CASSVGVVQETQYF
TRBJ2-1,TRBV18,TRBD1,.,TGTGCCAGCTCACCGAGGCTACAGGGGGCCAACAATGAGCAGTTCTTC,CASSPRLQGANNEQFF
TRBJ2-2,TRBV7-9,.,.,TGTGCCAGCAGCTTAGCGGAGTTGGTCACCGGGGAGCTGTTTTTT,CASSLAELVTGELFF
TRBJ2-4,TRBV10-2,.,.,TGCGCCAGCAGTGAGTCTAAGGCAGCGCCTTTAGCCAAAAACATTCAGTACTTC,CASSESKAAPLAKNIQYF
TRBJ2-1,TRBV19,TRBD2,.,TGTGCCAGTAGTATAGGGACTAGCGGGAGGGATGAGCAGTTCTTC,CASSIGTSGRDEQFF
TRBJ2-1,TRBV4-1,TRBD1,.,TGCGCCAGCAGCCCGGGGACAGGGGACAATGAGCAGTTCTTC,CASSPGTGDNEQFF
TRBJ2-7,TRBV5-3,.,once,TGTGCCAGAAGCTTCCGTTCCCGCTCCTACGAGCAGTACTTC,CARSFRSRSYEQYF
TRBJ2-7,TRBV10-3,TRBD2,.,TGTGCCATCAGCCCCCCGCGGGGGGGGTACGAGCAGTACTTC,CAISPPRGGYEQYF
TRBJ1-2,TRBV5-1,TRBD1,.,TGCGCCAGCAGCCTCTGGACAGGGGTAACAGGCTACACCTTC,CASSLWTGVTGYTF
TRBJ2-7,TRBV7-9,.,.,TGTGCCAGCAGCTTTGGTCAGGGACACTACGAGCAGTACTTC,CASSFGQGHYEQYF
TRBJ1-1,TRBV28,.,once,TGTGCCAGCAGCTCGTCGTTCGACACTGAAGCTTTCTTT,CASSSSFDTEAFF
TRBJ2-7,TRBV7-9,TRBD1,.,TGTGCCAGCAGCTTAGCCTTACACTCTCGGACAGGGTTGCACGAGCAGTACTTC,CASSLALHSRTGLHEQYF
TRBJ1-1,TRBV15,.,.,TGTGCCACCGCTCAGGGGTTGAACACTGAAGCTTTCTTT,CATAQGLNTEAFF
TRBJ2-7,TRBV5-5,.,.,TGTGCCAGCAGCTTGGAAGGACGGGGGAACTACGAGCAGTACTTC,CASSLEGRGNYEQYF
TRBJ1-2,TRBV18,TRBD1,.,TGTGCCAGCTCACCAGACAGGGGGCAAGGCTACACCTTC,CASSPDRGQGYTF
TRBJ1-6,TRBV5-4,.,few,TGTGCCAGCAGCTTGGCAGGGGATAATTCACCCCTCCACTTT,CASSLAGDNSPLHF
TRBJ1-3,TRBV4-3,.,.,TGCGCCAGCAGCCAAGAGGACAGAGGAAACACCATATATTTT,CASSQEDRGNTIYF
TRBJ1-5,TRBV28,TRBD1,.,TGTGCCAGCAGTCCCGGATTGACAGGGGCTCATCAGCCCCAGCATTTT,CASSPGLTGAHQPQHF